The 9 T cell receptor beta chains listed next were all sequenced from one sample in a study of OX40 agonist ivuxolimab in advanced cancers. Measured with immunoSEQ multiplex PCR; TCRdb has only the in-frame clones, and not every one. Of over 45,000 clones listed, 70% to 80% were seen once; the top ten hold approximately 1.2%. Sample: CD4+ or CD8+ T cells sorted from blood, taken in a trial of the OX40 agonist ivuxolimab. Every receptor here comes from an adult with an advanced solid tumor such as melanoma, head and neck, liver or kidney cancer.

The chain combines TRBV30 with TRBJ1-5; D perhaps matches TRBD1 (6 bases). The V end was cut by 2 bases, the J end by 6 bases, with 14 bases between. The CDR3 runs 14 residues. CDR1 is GTSNPN and CDR2 is SVGIG in the germline V gene (reference sequence). The CDR3 bases are TGTGCCTGGAGTCCCAAGGGGGATGTTCAGCCCCAGCATTTT. This encodes CAWSPKGDVQPQHF.

The chain is built from TRBV9 and TRBJ1-2, with 10 bases matching TRBD1. The CDR3 spans 15 residues. The germline V gene has CDR1 SGDLS and CDR2 YYNGEE. V shed 3 bases and J 1 base; nucleotides not matched to a gene: 3. The CDR3 loop reads CASSGQGAGNYGYTF. The CDR3 bases are TGTGCCAGCAGCGGACAGGGGGCAGGTAACTATGGCTACACCTTC.

In DNA, the CDR3 is TGCGCCAGCAGGAGGGAGGGGGCCCTTGGGGATGAGCAGTTCTTC. This translates into CASRREGALGDEQFF. V is TRBV10-2 and J is TRBJ2-1; TRBD1 or TRBD2 may be the D gene (7 bases each). The germline V gene encodes CDR1 WSHSY and CDR2 SAAADI. The CDR3 is 15 residues long. The V and J ends lost 6 bases and 8 bases respectively, with 20 bases between them.

This chain connects TRBV7-2 to TRBJ2-5, with a tentative D call TRBD2 (5 bases). This CDR3 contains 16 residues. Germline CDR1 is SGHTA and CDR2 is FQGNSA. Between the trimmed V and J ends, which lost 4 bases and 0 bases, there was a span of 15 bases. The CDR3 DNA reads as TGTGCCAGCAGCTCAGTAGGAGGCCCTAACCAAGAGACCCAGTACTTC. Its protein is CASSSVGGPNQETQYF.

The genes are TRBV6-5 and TRBJ1-5; D is undetermined. The CDR3 runs to 12 residues. Trimming shortened V by 0 bases and J by 7 bases, and 4 bases separated the two germline ends. The germline V gene has CDR1 MNHEY and CDR2 SVGAGI. The DNA for the CDR3 is TGTGCCAGCAGTTACTCCGAACAGCCCCAGCATTTT. Translating gives CASSYSEQPQHF.

The table lists this clone with a few counts. V usage is TRBV30 and J usage is TRBJ1-5, with D possibly TRBD1 on 6 matching bases. CDR1 and CDR2 (germline): GTSNPN, SVGIG (reference sequence). The V gene lost 2 bases and the J gene lost 7 bases, with 12 bases spanning the gap. The length of the CDR3 is 13 residues. This CDR3 is CAWSQGTRQPQHF. CDR3 nucleotides: TGTGCCTGGAGTCAGGGGACCCGGCAGCCCCAGCATTTT.

This clone has only one observation. This chain uses TRBV2 with TRBJ2-4; D may be TRBD1 (5 bases). The CDR3 loop spans 18 amino acids. The germline V gene has CDR1 SNHLY and CDR2 FYNNEI. The V end lost 3 bases, the J end lost 4 bases, and 22 bases lay between the germline ends. CDR3 protein: CASSDGAFRIKAKNIQYF. The CDR3 DNA is TGTGCCAGCAGTGATGGGGCGTTTCGGATCAAAGCAAAAAACATTCAGTACTTC.

The chain has TRBV5-1 and TRBJ2-1; D not certain. CDR1 is SGHRS, CDR2 YFSETQ, per germline. This CDR3 contains 15 residues. Trimming left V 4 bases short and J 0 bases short, with 11 bases between. The CDR3 DNA reads as TGCGCCAGCAGCGTTGACATTAGCTCCTACAATGAGCAGTTCTTC. It encodes CASSVDISSYNEQFF.

The V and J genes are TRBV19 and TRBJ1-1; possibly TRBD1 for D (6 bases). Germline V gene data show CDR1 as LNHDA and CDR2 as SQIVND (reference sequence). Trimming removed 8 bases at V and 3 bases at J, with 10 bases between. The CDR3 contains 12 residues. The CDR3 loop reads CASVTGYTEAFF. In DNA, the CDR3 is TGTGCCAGTGTTACAGGGTACACTGAAGCTTTCTTT.